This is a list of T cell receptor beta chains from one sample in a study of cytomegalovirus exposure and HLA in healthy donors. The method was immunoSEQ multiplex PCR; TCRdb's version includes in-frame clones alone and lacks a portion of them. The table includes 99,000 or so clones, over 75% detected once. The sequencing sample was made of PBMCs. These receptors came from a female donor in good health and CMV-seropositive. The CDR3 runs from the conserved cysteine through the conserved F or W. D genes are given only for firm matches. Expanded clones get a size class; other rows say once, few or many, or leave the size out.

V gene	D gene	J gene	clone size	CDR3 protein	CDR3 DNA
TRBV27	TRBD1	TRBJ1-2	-	CASSFSGLTGATSNYGYTF	TGTGCCAGCAGTTTTTCAGGTTTGACAGGGGCTACTTCTAACTATGGCTACACCTTC
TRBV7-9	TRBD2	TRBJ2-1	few	CASSLVGLALNEQFF	TGTGCCAGCAGCTTAGTGGGACTAGCGTTGAATGAGCAGTTCTTC
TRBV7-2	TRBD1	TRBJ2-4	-	CASSAGTGGLLAKNIQYF	TGTGCCAGCAGCGCCGGGACAGGGGGTTTATTAGCCAAAAACATTCAGTACTTC
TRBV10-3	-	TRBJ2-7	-	CAIRRSYEQYF	TGTGCCATCAGGCGATCCTACGAGCAGTACTTC
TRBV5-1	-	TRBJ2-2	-	CASSYYTQNTGELFF	TGCGCCAGCAGCTATTACACGCAAAACACCGGGGAGCTGTTTTTT
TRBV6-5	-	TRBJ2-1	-	CASSPRDSLGWEQFF	TGTGCCAGCAGCCCTCGGGACTCCTTGGGATGGGAGCAGTTCTTC
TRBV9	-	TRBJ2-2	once	CASSVSWLDTGELFF	TGTGCCAGCAGCGTAAGCTGGTTAGATACCGGGGAGCTGTTTTTT
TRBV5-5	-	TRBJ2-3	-	CASSLWGLLSTGDTQYF	TGTGCCAGCAGCTTGTGGGGCTTGCTTTCAACTGGAGATACGCAGTATTTT
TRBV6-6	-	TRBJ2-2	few	CASRAGAGELFF	TGTGCCAGCAGGGCGGGTGCCGGGGAGCTGTTTTTT
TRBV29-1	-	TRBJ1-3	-	CSGSLNTIYF	TGCAGCGGGTCACTAAACACCATATATTTT
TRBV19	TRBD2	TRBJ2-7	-	CASSLAGGEYEQYF	TGTGCCAGCAGTCTAGCGGGGGGCGAGTACGAGCAGTACTTC
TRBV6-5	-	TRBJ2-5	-	CASSYSILATETQYF	TGTGCCAGCAGTTACTCGATTCTGGCCACGGAGACCCAGTACTTC
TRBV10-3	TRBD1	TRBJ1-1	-	CAIRVDRDTEAFF	TGTGCCATCAGGGTAGACAGGGACACTGAAGCTTTCTTT
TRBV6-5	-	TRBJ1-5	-	CASSEVSNQPQHF	TGTGCCAGCAGCGAGGTTAGCAATCAGCCCCAGCATTTT
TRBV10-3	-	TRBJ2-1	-	CAISELGLQGANEQFF	TGTGCCATCAGTGAGCTGGGACTCCAAGGTGCCAATGAGCAGTTCTTC
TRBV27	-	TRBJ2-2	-	CASSFLVTGELFF	TGTGCCAGCAGTTTCTTAGTCACCGGGGAGCTGTTTTTT
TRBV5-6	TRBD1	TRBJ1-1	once	CASSEQGASTEAFF	TGTGCCAGCAGCGAACAGGGGGCCTCCACTGAAGCTTTCTTT
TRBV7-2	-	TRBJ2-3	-	CASSLYSLSTDTQYF	TGTGCCAGCAGCTTATATAGCCTAAGCACAGATACGCAGTATTTT
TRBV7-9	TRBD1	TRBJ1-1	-	CASSLWRGPGTEAFF	TGTGCCAGCAGCTTATGGAGGGGGCCGGGGACTGAAGCTTTCTTT
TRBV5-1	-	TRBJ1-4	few	CASSGSGEKLFF	TGCGCCAGCAGTGGGTCAGGGGAAAAACTGTTTTTT
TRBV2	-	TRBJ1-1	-	CASSEELGSTEAFF	TGTGCCAGCAGTGAAGAGTTGGGCAGCACTGAAGCTTTCTTT
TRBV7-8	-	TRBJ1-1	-	CASSFFRVDGAFF	TGTGCCAGCAGCTTTTTCAGGGTCGATGGAGCTTTCTTT
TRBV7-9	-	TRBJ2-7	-	CASSFGSSWYEQYF	TGTGCCAGCAGCTTCGGGTCTAGCTGGTACGAGCAGTACTTC
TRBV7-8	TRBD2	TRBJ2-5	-	CASSWVGGRDKETQYF	TGTGCCAGCAGCTGGGTCGGGGGGAGGGATAAAGAGACCCAGTACTTC
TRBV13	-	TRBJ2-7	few	CASSLSRVSYEQYF	TGTGCCAGCAGCTTATCCAGGGTATCCTACGAGCAGTACTTC
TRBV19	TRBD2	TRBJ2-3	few	CASSIPSGGSTDTQYF	TGTGCCAGTAGTATCCCTAGCGGGGGGAGCACAGATACGCAGTATTTT
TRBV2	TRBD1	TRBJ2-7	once	CASTGDRAYEQYF	TGTGCCAGCACTGGGGACAGGGCCTACGAGCAGTACTTC
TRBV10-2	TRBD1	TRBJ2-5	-	CASSDLTGGGETQYF	TGCGCCAGCAGTGACTTAACAGGGGGCGGAGAGACCCAGTACTTC
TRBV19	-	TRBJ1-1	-	CASSNQGSGTEAFF	TGTGCCAGTAGTAACCAGGGGTCGGGCACTGAAGCTTTCTTT
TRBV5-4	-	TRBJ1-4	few	CASHIGEKLFF	TGTGCCAGTCATATCGGTGAAAAACTGTTTTTT
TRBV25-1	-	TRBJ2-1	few	CASRGVGAGNEQFF	TGTGCCAGCAGGGGAGTGGGGGCAGGCAATGAGCAGTTCTTC
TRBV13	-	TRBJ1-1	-	CASSLGQEPTEAFF	TGTGCCAGCAGCTTAGGACAGGAACCCACTGAAGCTTTCTTT
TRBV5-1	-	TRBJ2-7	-	CASSFGQSYEQYF	TGCGCCAGCAGCTTCGGACAGTCCTACGAGCAGTACTTC
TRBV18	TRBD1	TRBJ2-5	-	CASSLDRAKTQYF	TGTGCCAGCTCACTCGACAGGGCAAAGACCCAGTACTTC
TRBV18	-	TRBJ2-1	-	CASSAGTGGDEQFF	TGTGCCAGCTCAGCCGGGACGGGGGGCGATGAGCAGTTCTTC
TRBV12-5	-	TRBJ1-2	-	CASGLPLNYGYTF	TGTGCTAGTGGTTTGCCCCTGAACTATGGCTACACCTTC
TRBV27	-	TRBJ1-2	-	CASSLHRDGGYGYTF	TGTGCCAGCAGTCTCCATCGGGACGGGGGCTATGGCTACACCTTC
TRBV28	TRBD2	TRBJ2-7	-	CASSLGLAGGGIGEQYF	TGTGCCAGCAGTTTGGGACTAGCAGGGGGAGGGATTGGCGAGCAGTACTTC
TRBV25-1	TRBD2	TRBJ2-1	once	CAAQPGLADNEQFF	TGTGCCGCGCAACCGGGACTAGCGGACAATGAGCAGTTCTTC
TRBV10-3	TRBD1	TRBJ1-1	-	CAISEQGAEAFF	TGTGCCATCAGTGAGCAGGGGGCTGAAGCTTTCTTT
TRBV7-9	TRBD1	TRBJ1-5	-	CASSLRDREKPQHF	TGTGCCAGCAGCTTACGGGACAGGGAGAAGCCCCAGCATTTT
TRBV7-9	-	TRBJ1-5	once	CSSGGGNQPQHF	TGTTCCAGCGGTGGGGGGAATCAGCCCCAGCATTTT
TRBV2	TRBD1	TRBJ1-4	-	CASIRDRGNEKLFF	TGTGCCAGCATCCGAGACAGGGGGAATGAAAAACTGTTTTTT
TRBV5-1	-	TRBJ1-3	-	CASSVEGAGNTIYF	TGCGCCAGCAGCGTTGAGGGCGCTGGAAACACCATATATTTT
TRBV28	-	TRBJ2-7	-	CASTGGRYEQYF	TGTGCCAGCACCGGAGGGAGGTACGAGCAGTACTTC
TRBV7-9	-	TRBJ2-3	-	CASRPPGGATDTQYF	TGTGCCAGCAGGCCTCCGGGTGGGGCCACAGATACGCAGTATTTT